The TCR beta chain described here comes from a study of blood T cell repertoires in COVID-19. Assignments of participants to cohorts depended upon their own reported clinical history. The table came from immunoSEQ multiplex PCR; TCRdb's copy has only in-frame clones and leaves some out. The sample lists about 260,000 clones, roughly four fifths seen once, with approximately 4% in the top ten. The CDR3 runs to 15 residues. The ends lost 5 bases at V and 5 bases at J; junction bases unmatched: 9. The germline V gene encodes CDR1 SGHTA and CDR2 FQGNSA. The chain is built from TRBV7-2 and TRBJ2-5, with 9 bases identical to TRBD2. Sequenced: PBMCs or T cells enriched from blood (not recorded which). This sequence was found in a man in his thirties or forties with acute COVID-19. CDR3 amino acids: CASSADSGRRETQYF. The CDR3 region has the DNA TGTGCCAGCAGCGCGGATAGCGGGAGACGGGAGACCCAGTACTTC.